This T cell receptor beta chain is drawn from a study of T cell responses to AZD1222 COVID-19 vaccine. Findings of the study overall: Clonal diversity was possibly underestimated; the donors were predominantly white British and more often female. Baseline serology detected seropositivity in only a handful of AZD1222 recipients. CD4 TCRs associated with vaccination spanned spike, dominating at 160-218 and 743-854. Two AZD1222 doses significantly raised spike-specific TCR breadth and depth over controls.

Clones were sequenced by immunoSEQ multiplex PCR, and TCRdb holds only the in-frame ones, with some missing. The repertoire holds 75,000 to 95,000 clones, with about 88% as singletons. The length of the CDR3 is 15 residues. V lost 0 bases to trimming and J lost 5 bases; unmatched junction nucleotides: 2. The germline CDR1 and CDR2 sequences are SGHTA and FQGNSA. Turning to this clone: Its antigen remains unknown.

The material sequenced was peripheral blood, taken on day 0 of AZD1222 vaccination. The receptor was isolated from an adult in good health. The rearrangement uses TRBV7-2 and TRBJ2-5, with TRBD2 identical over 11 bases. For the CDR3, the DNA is TGTGCCAGCAGCTTAGCGTTAGCGGGGGGGGAGACCCAGTACTTC. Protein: CASSLALAGGETQYF.